The rows below give T cell receptor beta chains drawn from one sample of a study of post-analysis software for immune sequencing data. TCRdb analysed the PCR reads with MiXCR anew, one entry per CDR3 protein. The repertoire holds approximately 730,000 distinct CDR3 sequences, with roughly 30% as singletons. Sample: blood. Receptors were obtained from a girl aged 5 to 17 with multiple sclerosis. The CDR3 runs from the conserved cysteine through the conserved F or W. The order of the fields is V gene, D gene, clone size, J gene, CDR3 DNA, CDR3 protein. D genes are given only for firm matches. Rows give clone size only sometimes, using once, few, many, or a class for an expanded clone.

>TRBV20-1|NA|NA|TRBJ2-7
TGCAGTGCTAGCTCTATTTTCGGAAGTTGCGAGCAGTACTTC
CSASSIFGSCEQYF
>TRBV20-1|TRBD2|few|TRBJ2-5
TGCAGTGGAAGAGCGGGAGTACAAGAGACCCAGTACTTC
CSGRAGVQETQYF
>TRBV20-1|TRBD1|few|TRBJ2-7
TGCAGTGCTAGAGTTGTAACAGGGGGCGCGTCCGAGCAGTACTTC
CSARVVTGGASEQYF
>TRBV29-1|NA|NA|TRBJ1-5
TGCAGCGTGAAAACGGGCCTCGACAGGAATCAGCCCCAGCATTTT
CSVKTGLDRNQPQHF
>TRBV15|NA|few|TRBJ1-2
TGTGCCACCAGCAGAGATCGCCGGGACATCTATGGCTACACCTTC
CATSRDRRDIYGYTF
>TRBV20-1|NA|NA|TRBJ2-5
TGCAGTGCTAGAATAGGGGAGACCCAGTACTTC
CSARIGETQYF
>TRBV20-1|TRBD1|NA|TRBJ2-5
TGCAGTGCCAACCCCTCGACAGGGGAAGGGACCCAGTACTTC
CSANPSTGEGTQYF
>TRBV24-1|NA|NA|TRBJ2-1
TGTGCCACCAGTGATCCGTCAGGGTCTTTCTACAATGAGCAGTTCTTC
CATSDPSGSFYNEQFF
>TRBV27|NA|few|TRBJ2-7
TGTGCCAGCAGTTTATTTCTGGGCCGCTCCTACGAGCAGTACTTC
CASSLFLGRSYEQYF
>TRBV18|TRBD1|NA|TRBJ2-1
TGTGCCAGCTCACTCTTTGAAGGACAGGCGAATGAGCAGTTCTTC
CASSLFEGQANEQFF
>TRBV6-6|NA|few|TRBJ2-7
TGTGCCAGCAGCCTCCAGGGTTGGGAGCGCTACGAGCAGTACTTC
CASSLQGWERYEQYF
>TRBV11-2|TRBD1|once|TRBJ2-3
TGTGCCAGCAGCTCGCCCCCGGGACAGGGGTTCTTCGATACGCAGTATTTT
CASSSPPGQGFFDTQYF
>TRBV7-2|TRBD1|NA|TRBJ2-6
TGTGCCAGCAGCTTAGGCGGGACAGGGTGGTCTGGGGCCAACGTCCTGACTTTC
CASSLGGTGWSGANVLTF
>TRBV6-5|NA|many|TRBJ2-7
TGTGCCACCCGGGGCGCGGTCTACGAGCAGTACTTC
CATRGAVYEQYF
>TRBV12-3/TRBV12-4|TRBD1|NA|TRBJ1-5
TGTGCCAGCAGTTTCGGGACAGGGGGACAGCCCCAGCATTTT
CASSFGTGGQPQHF
>TRBV29-1|TRBD2|NA|TRBJ2-7
TGCAGCGTTGAAGGAGCGGGAATCCACGAGCAGTACTTC
CSVEGAGIHEQYF
>TRBV20-1|NA|NA|TRBJ2-7
TGCAGTGCCCTAGGAGACGGAGGAAGGGTGTGGGAGCAGTACTTC
CSALGDGGRVWEQYF
>TRBV6-6|TRBD1|NA|TRBJ1-5
TGTGCCAGCAGTCCTACAGGGGGCCAGGGCAATCAGCCCCAGCATTTT
CASSPTGGQGNQPQHF
>TRBV18|TRBD2|NA|TRBJ2-6
TGTGCCAGCTCACCACCTCCTAGCGGGAGGTTGGGGGGGGCCAACGTCCTGACTTTC
CASSPPPSGRLGGANVLTF
>TRBV28|NA|few|TRBJ2-1
TGTGCCAGCATCCCCCGCGGTCGGCCTCAGGCGCGGGATGAGCAGTTCTTC
CASIPRGRPQARDEQFF
>TRBV27|NA|NA|TRBJ2-4
TGTGCCGGCAGTTCACCGTCGGGGGACGGAGCCAAAAACATTCAGTACTTC
CAGSSPSGDGAKNIQYF
>TRBV24-1|TRBD1|NA|TRBJ1-1
TGTGCCACCAGTGGAACAGGGGAGAACACTGAAGCTTTCTTT
CATSGTGENTEAFF
>TRBV9|TRBD2|once|TRBJ2-1
TGTGTCAGCAACTCCCTTACTAGCGGGAGGGGGTATGAGCAGTTCTTC
CVSNSLTSGRGYEQFF
>TRBV4-1|NA|few|TRBJ1-1
TGCGCCAGCAGCCAAGATCGCAACCCCTCAGGGGACACTGAAGCTTTCTTT
CASSQDRNPSGDTEAFF
>TRBV20-1|NA|NA|TRBJ2-1
TGCAGTGCCTCGGGCGGGTCGAGCTCCTACAATGAGCAGTTCTTC
CSASGGSSSYNEQFF
>TRBV20-1|NA|NA|TRBJ1-1
TGCAGTGCTACCATGCCGAGGGGAGCTGAAGCTTTCTTT
CSATMPRGAEAFF
>TRBV7-2|NA|NA|TRBJ1-5
TGTGCCAGCAGCTTAGCTCACAGGAATCAGCCCCAGCATTTT
CASSLAHRNQPQHF
>TRBV20-1|NA|NA|TRBJ1-1
TGCAGTGCTAGTCCTCTTAAACAAGCCCGACCGTCCACTGAAGCTTTCTTT
CSASPLKQARPSTEAFF
>TRBV20-1|NA|few|TRBJ1-5
TGCAGTGCCACCCGGACAGGCAATCAGCCCCAGCATTTT
CSATRTGNQPQHF
>TRBV28|TRBD1|NA|TRBJ2-7
TGTGCTAGCAGTTTAGGGACAGGCGACACCTACGAGCAGTACTTC
CASSLGTGDTYEQYF
>TRBV4-3|NA|NA|TRBJ1-2
TGCGCCAGCAGCCAGTCAGGGTTTGGCTACACCTTC
CASSQSGFGYTF
>TRBV6-2/TRBV6-3|NA|few|TRBJ2-4
TGTGCCAGCAGTCTACACGGGGGGCGCAGGGTGGAAAACATTCAGTACTTC
CASSLHGGRRVENIQYF
>TRBV6-5|TRBD1|few|TRBJ1-2
TGTGCCAGCAAAATACAGGGGTATGGCTACACCTTC
CASKIQGYGYTF
>TRBV6-5|NA|few|TRBJ2-3
TGTGCCAGCAGTTACGCAGGCCGCACAGATACGCAGTATTTT
CASSYAGRTDTQYF
>TRBV12-3/TRBV12-4|NA|NA|TRBJ1-1
TGTGCCAGCAGTTTGCCAGGGCGGAACACTGAAGCTTTCTTT
CASSLPGRNTEAFF
>TRBV7-2|NA|few|TRBJ2-7
TGTGCCAGCAGCCCCAAAAGCCGGGACCACGAGCAGTACTTC
CASSPKSRDHEQYF
>TRBV5-1|TRBD1|NA|TRBJ2-5
TGCGCCAGCAGCATCCGGACAGGCGAGGGAGAGACCCAGTACTTC
CASSIRTGEGETQYF
>TRBV20-1|TRBD2|few|TRBJ2-7
TGCAGTGCCTCGGCTGGGACTAGCGGGAGGCACTCCTACGAGCAGTACTTC
CSASAGTSGRHSYEQYF
>TRBV5-1|TRBD2|few|TRBJ2-3
TGCGCCAGCAGCCCAATAACTAGCGGGAGTCTAGATACGCAGTATTTT
CASSPITSGSLDTQYF
>TRBV20-1|TRBD2|NA|TRBJ2-5
TGCAGTGCCGATAGCGGGGGGGACGGGACCCAGTACTTC
CSADSGGDGTQYF
>TRBV2|TRBD2|NA|TRBJ2-1
TGTGCCAGCAGTGTTATAAGGACTAGCGGGAGAGATGAGCAGTTCTTC
CASSVIRTSGRDEQFF
>TRBV5-5|TRBD1|NA|TRBJ2-1
TGTGCCAGCAGCAGGGTGCCTGGACAGGAGGCAGGGAATGAGCAGTTCTTC
CASSRVPGQEAGNEQFF
>TRBV5-1|TRBD2|NA|TRBJ2-1
TGCGCCAGCAGCATGAAACTAGCGGTCTCCTACAATGAGCAGTTCTTC
CASSMKLAVSYNEQFF
>TRBV20-1|TRBD2|NA|TRBJ2-1
TGCAGTGCCCCACACGAGCGGGAGGGCCTCTCCTACAATGAGCAGTTCTTC
CSAPHEREGLSYNEQFF
>TRBV20-1|TRBD2|NA|TRBJ2-7
TGCAGTGCGGGGGGACTAGCGGACCTCTACAATGAGCAGTACTTC
CSAGGLADLYNEQYF
>TRBV4-3|NA|many|TRBJ2-3
TGCGCCAGCAGCCAAGGTGCTGGGGTCGCCACAGATACGCAGTATTTT
CASSQGAGVATDTQYF
>TRBV5-1|NA|few|TRBJ2-1
TGCGCCAGCAGCTTGGGGGGGGCCGCTGAGAGTGAGCAGTTCTTC
CASSLGGAAESEQFF
>TRBV28|NA|NA|TRBJ1-2
TGTGCCAGCAGTTTATTCCCCGGGATTTTTTTCGATGGCTACACCTTC
CASSLFPGIFFDGYTF
>TRBV5-5|NA|many|TRBJ1-2
TGTGCCAGCAGCTTTGGTGCCGGCCGACCGCGTTATGGCTACACCTTC
CASSFGAGRPRYGYTF
>TRBV29-1|TRBD1|few|TRBJ1-1
TGCAGCGTTGAGCACCGCAGGGGGGCGGACACTGAAGCTTTCTTT
CSVEHRRGADTEAFF
>TRBV28|TRBD2|few|TRBJ2-3
TGTGCCAGCAGTTTAGCCGGGACTAGCGGGAGGGTGGATACGCAGTATTTT
CASSLAGTSGRVDTQYF